This T cell receptor beta chain came from a study of identical twins. The sample holds a few counts of this clonotype. Antigen specificity is unknown. Study-wide results and limits: There is a chance that invariant MAIT and iNKT cells partially muddied zero-insertion analyses.

TCRdb re-called the 5' RACE reads with MiXCR, one entry per CDR3 protein. Among some 210,000 distinct CDR3 sequences, approximately 15% were seen once, and the ten largest hold over 35%. V was shortened by 11 bases and J by 5 bases, with 13 bases between the two germline ends. CDR3 size: 11 residues. A further study also used this sample, focusing on T cells expressing NK-cell markers. In that study: Most of the eight sequenced donors tested HCMV-seropositive; one tested seronegative. Anti-gamma-delta TCR antibody use in several experiments restricted sorting to alpha-beta TCR T cells.

The receptor was derived from a woman aged 18-35 years in good health. Material for sequencing was CD8+ T cells sorted from blood. The chain joins TRBV12-3 or TRBV12-4 to TRBJ2-7; D might be TRBD1 (8 bases). The DNA for the CDR3 is TGTGCCTCACAGGGGGGGCACGAGCAGTACTTC. This encodes CASQGGHEQYF.